This paragraph reports one T cell receptor beta chain. The sample belongs to a study of T-cell reconstitution after alpha-beta-depleted transplantation in children. Preparation of the TCRbeta library was carried out with unique molecular identifiers. Via MiXCR, TCRdb re-called the PCR reads, giving one row per CDR3 protein. The sample yields hundreds of thousands of distinct CDR3 sequences, 9.9% seen once. CDR3 length: 16 residues. V lost 3 bases, J lost 5 bases, and 11 bases stayed unmatched. Germline loops: CDR1 SGHAT, CDR2 FQNNGV. The gene calls are TRBV11-2 and TRBJ2-5; TRBD1 aligns across 8 bases. The source material was PBMCs from the stem cell graft donor, sampled from the stem cell graft. The source of this sequence is a human donor who donated a stem cell graft to a child with SCID. The CDR3 is CASSFPPGGRTETQYF. In DNA, the CDR3 is TGTGCCAGCAGCTTCCCCCCAGGGGGCCGTACCGAGACCCAGTACTTC.